These 14 T cell receptor beta chains came from one sample sequenced in a study of T cell responses to AZD1222 COVID-19 vaccine. Sequenced by immunoSEQ multiplex PCR; TCRdb stores in-frame clones only, minus some. The repertoire holds around 180,000 clones, with roughly 87% as singletons. The sample consisted of peripheral blood, taken on day 0 of AZD1222 vaccination. The receptors were gathered from an adult in good health.

The CDR3 nucleotides are TGTGCCAGCTCACCCGGGACAGGGGGCGAGCTGTTTTTT. It translates to CASSPGTGGELFF. The V call is TRBV18, the J call TRBJ1-4; 12 bases line up with TRBD1. The CDR3 runs 13 residues. Germline CDR1 is KGHSH and CDR2 is LQKENI. Germline trimming cut 3 bases from V and 14 bases from J; bases unmatched to any gene: 4.

The chain employs TRBV24-1 and TRBJ2-3; D remains ambiguous. V was cut by 4 bases and J by 6 bases, with 10 bases left in between. CDR3 length equals 13 residues. Germline V gene sequence: CDR1 KGHDR, CDR2 SFDVKD. For the CDR3, the DNA is TGTGCCACCAGTGACCCACCCCTGGATACGCAGTATTTT. This encodes CATSDPPLDTQYF.

The chain has TRBV7-9 and TRBJ1-3; no clear D gene. Germline V CDR1 and CDR2: SEHNR, FQNEAQ (reference sequence). V was trimmed by 5 bases and J by 1 base, leaving 18 bases between them. The CDR3 contains 17 residues. DNA of the CDR3: TGTGCCAGCAGCGATCCGGCTAACGCTGATTCTGGAAACACCATATATTTT. Amino acid sequence: CASSDPANADSGNTIYF.

The rearrangement joins TRBV2 to TRBJ2-7; the D gene is possibly TRBD2 (5 bases). The CDR3 is made up of 14 amino acids. Trimming removed 0 bases from V and 2 bases from J, with 8 bases in between. Germline loops: CDR1 SNHLY, CDR2 FYNNEI. The DNA of the CDR3 is TGTGCCAGCAGTGAAGCCCCCGGGGCCTACGAGCAGTACTTC. Its protein product is CASSEAPGAYEQYF.

The chain joins TRBV24-1 to TRBJ2-1; 14 positions match TRBD2. Trimming cost V 2 bases and J 9 bases; bases outside gene matches: 5. The CDR3 sequence is 16 residues long. CDR1 is KGHDR, CDR2 SFDVKD, per germline. The CDR3 loop is CATSDSTSGRALEQFF. The CDR3 bases are TGTGCCACCAGTGATTCGACTAGCGGGAGGGCCCTTGAGCAGTTCTTC.

This sequence joins TRBV19 and TRBJ1-1, with D unclear. With 1 base removed from V and 4 bases from J, the gap between germline ends came to 10 bases. The CDR3 has 14 amino acids. Germline assignment: CDR1 LNHDA and CDR2 SQIVND (reference sequence). This CDR3 reads CASSIAPGRTEAFF. The CDR3 DNA is TGTGCCAGTAGTATAGCCCCGGGTCGCACTGAAGCTTTCTTT.

The gene calls are TRBV11-2 and TRBJ2-5, with TRBD2 matching over 9 bases. This CDR3 region has 15 residues. Germline loops: CDR1 SGHAT, CDR2 FQNNGV. V was clipped by 4 bases and J by 0 bases; unmatched bases: 3. CDR3 amino acids: CASSSLAGYQETQYF. CDR3 bases: TGTGCCAGCAGCTCCCTAGCGGGATACCAAGAGACCCAGTACTTC.

The J gene is TRBJ2-2, the V gene TRBV24-1; D call uncertain. This CDR3 is built from 11 residues. CDR1 KGHDR and CDR2 SFDVKD come from the germline V gene. DNA of the CDR3: TGTGGCGGATTGGAGCCCGGGGAGCTGTTTTTT. Translating it yields CGGLEPGELFF.

To note about this clone: In the same sample, other DNA sequences code for this CDR3. This rearrangement joins TRBV2 to TRBJ1-5; 7 positions match TRBD1. The CDR3 has 15 residues. V shed 6 bases, J shed 0 bases, and the junction held 5 bases outside the gene matches. CDR1 and CDR2 from the germline V gene are SNHLY and FYNNEI. The CDR3 DNA sequence: TGTGCCAGCAGGAGACAGGGAAATAGCAATCAGCCCCAGCATTTT. It encodes CASRRQGNSNQPQHF.

This chain joins TRBV28 and TRBJ1-3; D might be TRBD1 (5 bases). The CDR3 is made up of 17 amino acids. Germline lookup yields CDR1 MDHEN and CDR2 SYDVKM. With 8 bases removed from V and 5 bases from J, the gap between germline ends came to 25 bases. CDR3 residues: CASRWASGHPKRNTIYF. As DNA, the CDR3 is TGTGCCAGCCGCTGGGCCTCAGGGCACCCGAAGAGAAACACCATATATTTT.

The J gene is TRBJ2-2, the V gene TRBV6-6; D call uncertain. CDR1 and CDR2 from the germline V gene are MNHNY and SVGAGI (reference sequence). Trimming shortened V by 0 bases and J by 5 bases, and 7 bases separated the two germline ends. The length of the CDR3 is 14 residues. The CDR3 nucleotides read TGTGCCAGCAGTTACTCGAGGCAGACCGGGGAGCTGTTTTTT. Translation: CASSYSRQTGELFF.

A note on this clone: Other DNA sequences in the sample encode the same CDR3. This chain uses TRBV7-2 with TRBJ2-7; D may match TRBD1 or TRBD2 (6 bases each). V was trimmed by 2 bases and J by 3 bases, leaving 8 bases between them. The CDR3 runs 13 residues. Germline-derived CDR1 and CDR2 are SGHTA and FQGNSA. CDR3 bases: TGTGCCAGCAGCTTAAGGGGGGACTACGAGCAGTACTTC. It codes for CASSLRGDYEQYF. Filled out from reference TRBV7-2 and TRBJ2-7, the complete variable domain reads GAGVSQSPSNKVTEKGKDVELRCDPISGHTALYWYRQSLGQGLEFLIYFQGNSAPDKSGLPSDRFSAERTGGSVSTLTIQRTQQEDSAVYLCASSLRGDYEQYFGPGTRLTVT.

This rearrangement joins TRBV30 to TRBJ2-5; no firm D call. Per the germline V gene, CDR1 is GTSNPN and CDR2 is SVGIG (reference sequence). The CDR3 is 15 residues long. V dropped 1 base and J dropped 5 bases, with 17 bases sitting between them. CDR3: CAWSGSVAFRETQYF. For the CDR3, the DNA is TGTGCCTGGAGTGGGAGCGTAGCCTTTCGGGAGACCCAGTACTTC.

V gene TRBV21-1 combines with J gene TRBJ2-4; the D call of TRBD2 is as the table states it, not checked on the DNA. TRBV21-1 is deemed a pseudogene. This CDR3 contains 16 residues. The CDR3, as DNA: TGTGCCAGCAGCAAAGCCCCCAGCGCGGCCAAAAACATTCAGTACTTC. Translated: CASSKAPSAAKNIQYF.